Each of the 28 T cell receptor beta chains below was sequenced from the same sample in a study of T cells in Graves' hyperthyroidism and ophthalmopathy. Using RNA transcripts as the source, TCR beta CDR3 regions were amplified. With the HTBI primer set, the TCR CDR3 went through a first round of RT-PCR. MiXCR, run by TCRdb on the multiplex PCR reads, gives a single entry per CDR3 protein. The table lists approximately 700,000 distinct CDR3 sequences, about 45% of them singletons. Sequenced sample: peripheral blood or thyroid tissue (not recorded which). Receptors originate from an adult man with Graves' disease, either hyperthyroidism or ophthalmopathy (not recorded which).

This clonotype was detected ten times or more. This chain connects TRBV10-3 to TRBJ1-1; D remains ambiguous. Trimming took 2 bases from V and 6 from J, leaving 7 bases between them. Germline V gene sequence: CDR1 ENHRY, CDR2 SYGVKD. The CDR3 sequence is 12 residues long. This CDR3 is CAISEPSAEAFF. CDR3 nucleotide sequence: TGTGCCATCAGTGAGCCTTCGGCTGAAGCTTTCTTT.

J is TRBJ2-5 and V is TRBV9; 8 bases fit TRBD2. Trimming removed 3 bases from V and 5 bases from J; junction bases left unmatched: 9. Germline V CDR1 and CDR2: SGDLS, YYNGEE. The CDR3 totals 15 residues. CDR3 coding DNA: TGTGCCAGCAGCGCGGGAGGGGGGGCGAAGGAGACCCAGTACTTC. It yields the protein CASSAGGGAKETQYF.

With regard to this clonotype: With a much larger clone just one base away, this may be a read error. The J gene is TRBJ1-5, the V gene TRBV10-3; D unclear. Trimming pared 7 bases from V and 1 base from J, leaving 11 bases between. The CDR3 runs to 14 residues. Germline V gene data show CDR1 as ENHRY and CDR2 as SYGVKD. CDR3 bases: TGTGCCATCAAGCCGACTGACAGCAATCAGCCCCAGCATTTT. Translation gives CAIKPTDSNQPQHF.

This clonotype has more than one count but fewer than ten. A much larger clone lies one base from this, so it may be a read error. The CDR3 here is CAASDSGQAYGYTF. For the CDR3, the DNA is TGTGCCGCCAGTGATTCAGGACAGGCCTATGGCTACACCTTC. This chain links TRBV24-1 with TRBJ1-2; 7 bases match TRBD1. Germline V gene lookup returns CDR1 KGHDR and CDR2 SFDVKD. The CDR3 is 14 residues long.

The DNA of the CDR3 is TGTGCCAGTAGTATGAGTCAGGGACACACCGGGGAGCTGTTTTTT. Amino acid sequence: CASSMSQGHTGELFF. V usage is TRBV19 and J usage is TRBJ2-2; D might be TRBD1 or TRBD2, each matching 5 bases. CDR1 is LNHDA, CDR2 SQIVND, per germline (reference sequence). The CDR3 covers 15 residues. Trimming took off 3 bases at V and 3 bases at J, with 11 bases between the two ends.

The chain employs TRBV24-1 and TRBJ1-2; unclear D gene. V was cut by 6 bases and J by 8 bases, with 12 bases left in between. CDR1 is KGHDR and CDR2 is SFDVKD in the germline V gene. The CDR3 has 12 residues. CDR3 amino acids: CATSSKEVGYTF. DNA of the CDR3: TGTGCCACCAGTAGTAAGGAGGTCGGCTACACCTTC.

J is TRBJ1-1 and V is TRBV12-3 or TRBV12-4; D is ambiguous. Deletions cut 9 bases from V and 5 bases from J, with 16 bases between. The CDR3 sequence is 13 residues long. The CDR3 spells CASSTVDRTEAFF. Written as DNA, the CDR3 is TGTGCCAGTTCTACAGTGGATAGGACTGAAGCTTTCTTT.

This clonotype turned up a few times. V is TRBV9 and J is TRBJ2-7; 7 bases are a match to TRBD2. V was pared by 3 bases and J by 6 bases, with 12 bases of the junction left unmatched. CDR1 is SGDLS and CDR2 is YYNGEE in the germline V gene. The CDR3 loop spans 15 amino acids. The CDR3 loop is CASSAGGGPSREQYF. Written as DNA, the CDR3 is TGTGCCAGCAGCGCCGGGGGAGGGCCGAGCCGCGAGCAGTACTTC.

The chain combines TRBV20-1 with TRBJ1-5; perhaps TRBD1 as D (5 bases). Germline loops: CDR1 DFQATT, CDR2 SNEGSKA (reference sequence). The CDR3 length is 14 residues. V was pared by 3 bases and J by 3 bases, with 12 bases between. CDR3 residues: CSASFDSPNQPQHF. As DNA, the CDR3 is TGCAGTGCTAGCTTTGACAGTCCCAATCAGCCCCAGCATTTT.

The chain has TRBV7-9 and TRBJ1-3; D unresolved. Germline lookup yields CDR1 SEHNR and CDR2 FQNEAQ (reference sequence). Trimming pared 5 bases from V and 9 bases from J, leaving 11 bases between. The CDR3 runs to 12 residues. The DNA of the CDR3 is TGTGCCAGCAGCCAAGAGGATCGCACCATATATTTT. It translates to CASSQEDRTIYF.

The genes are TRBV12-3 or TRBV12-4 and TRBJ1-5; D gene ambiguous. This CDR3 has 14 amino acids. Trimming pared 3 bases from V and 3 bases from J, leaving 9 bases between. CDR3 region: CASSLSGHNQPQHF. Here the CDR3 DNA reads TGTGCCAGCAGTTTGAGCGGGCACAATCAGCCCCAGCATTTT.

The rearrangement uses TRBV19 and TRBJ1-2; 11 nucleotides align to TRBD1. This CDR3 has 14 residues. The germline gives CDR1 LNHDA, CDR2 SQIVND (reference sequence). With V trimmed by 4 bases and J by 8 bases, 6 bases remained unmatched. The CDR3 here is CASSNLDRGQGYTF. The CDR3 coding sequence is TGTGCCAGTAGTAACTTGGACAGGGGGCAAGGCTACACCTTC.

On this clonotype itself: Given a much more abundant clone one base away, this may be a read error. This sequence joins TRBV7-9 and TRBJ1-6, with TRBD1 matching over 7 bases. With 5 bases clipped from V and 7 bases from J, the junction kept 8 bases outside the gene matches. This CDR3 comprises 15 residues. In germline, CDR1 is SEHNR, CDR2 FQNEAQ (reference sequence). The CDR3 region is CASSPRGQLNSPLHF. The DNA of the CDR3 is TGTGCCAGCAGCCCGAGGGGACAGCTAAATTCACCCCTCCACTTT. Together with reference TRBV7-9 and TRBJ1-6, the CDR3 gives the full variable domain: DTGVSQNPRHKITKRGQNVTFRCDPISEHNRLYWYRQTLGQGPEFLTYFQNEAQLEKSRLLSDRFSAERPKGSFSTLEIQRTEQGDSAMYLCASSPRGQLNSPLHFGNGTRLTVT.

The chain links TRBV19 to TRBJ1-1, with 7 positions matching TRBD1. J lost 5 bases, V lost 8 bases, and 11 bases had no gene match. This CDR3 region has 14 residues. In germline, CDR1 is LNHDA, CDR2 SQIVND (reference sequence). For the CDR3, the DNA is TGTGCCAGTGCACCTCAGGGGGGTGGGACTGAAGCTTTCTTT. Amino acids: CASAPQGGGTEAFF.

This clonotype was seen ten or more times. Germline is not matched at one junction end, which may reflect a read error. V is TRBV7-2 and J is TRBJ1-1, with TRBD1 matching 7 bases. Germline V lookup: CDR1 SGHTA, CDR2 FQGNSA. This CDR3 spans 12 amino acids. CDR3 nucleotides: TGTGCCAGCAGCCTGAAAGACAGGGAGGCGAACTTT. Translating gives CASSLKDREANF.

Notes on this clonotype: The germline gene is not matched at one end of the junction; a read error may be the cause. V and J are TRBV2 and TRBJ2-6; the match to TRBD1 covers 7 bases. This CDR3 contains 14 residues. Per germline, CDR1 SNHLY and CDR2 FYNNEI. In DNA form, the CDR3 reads TGTGCCAGCAGTGAGAATGCAGGGGGCAACGTCCTGACTTTC. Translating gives CASSENAGGNVLTF.

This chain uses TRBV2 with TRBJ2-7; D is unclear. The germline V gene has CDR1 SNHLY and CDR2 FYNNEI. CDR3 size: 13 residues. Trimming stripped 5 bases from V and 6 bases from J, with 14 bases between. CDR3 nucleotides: TGTGCCAGCAGTTTTAATAGGGCTTCCGAGCAGTACTTC. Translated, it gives CASSFNRASEQYF.

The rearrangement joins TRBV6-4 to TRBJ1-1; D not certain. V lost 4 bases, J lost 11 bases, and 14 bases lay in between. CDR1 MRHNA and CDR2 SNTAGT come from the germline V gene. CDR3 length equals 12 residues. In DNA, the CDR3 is TGTGCCAGCAGTGTCTCGACCCGGGCCGCTTTCTTT. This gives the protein CASSVSTRAAFF.

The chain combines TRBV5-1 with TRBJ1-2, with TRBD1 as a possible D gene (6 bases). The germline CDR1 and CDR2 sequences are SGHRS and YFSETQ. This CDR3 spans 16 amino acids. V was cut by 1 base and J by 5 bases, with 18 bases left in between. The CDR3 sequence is CASSLRNLQGSYGYTF. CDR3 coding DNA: TGCGCCAGCAGCTTGAGAAACCTACAGGGAAGTTATGGCTACACCTTC.

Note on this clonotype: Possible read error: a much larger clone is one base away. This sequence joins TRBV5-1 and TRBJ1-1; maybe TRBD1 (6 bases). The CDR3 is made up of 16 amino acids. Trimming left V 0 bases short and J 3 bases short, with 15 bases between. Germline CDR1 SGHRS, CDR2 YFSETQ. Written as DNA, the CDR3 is TGCGCCAGCAGCTTGGAACGCGGGGGGCGGGACACTGAAGCTTTCTTT. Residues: CASSLERGGRDTEAFF.

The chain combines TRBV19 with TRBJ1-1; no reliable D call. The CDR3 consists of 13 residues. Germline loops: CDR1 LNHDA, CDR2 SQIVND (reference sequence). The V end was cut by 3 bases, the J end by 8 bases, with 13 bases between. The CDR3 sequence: CASSISGTVEAFF. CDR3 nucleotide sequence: TGTGCCAGTAGTATCAGTGGAACCGTCGAAGCTTTCTTT.

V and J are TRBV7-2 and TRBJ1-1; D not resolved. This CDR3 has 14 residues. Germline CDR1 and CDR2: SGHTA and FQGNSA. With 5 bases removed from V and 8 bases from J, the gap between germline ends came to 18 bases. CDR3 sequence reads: CASSQARSGGEAFF. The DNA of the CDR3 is TGTGCCAGCAGCCAGGCCCGGTCAGGAGGAGAAGCTTTCTTT.

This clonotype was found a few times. The CDR3 nucleotides are TGTGCCAGCAGCGCCAAAATTACCTACGAGCAGTACTTC. Its translation is CASSAKITYEQYF. The chain combines TRBV10-3 with TRBJ2-7; no definite D call. Germline values: CDR1 ENHRY, CDR2 SYGVKD. V lost 10 bases to trimming and J lost 2 bases, with 15 bases between them. CDR3 length equals 13 residues.

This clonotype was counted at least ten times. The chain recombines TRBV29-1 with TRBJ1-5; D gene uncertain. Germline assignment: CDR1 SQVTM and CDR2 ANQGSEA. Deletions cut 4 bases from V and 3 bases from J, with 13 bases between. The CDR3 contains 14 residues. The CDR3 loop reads CSVAQEGNNQPQHF. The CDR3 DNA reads TGCAGCGTTGCCCAGGAGGGCAACAATCAGCCCCAGCATTTT.

DNA of the CDR3: TGTGCCAGCAGTTTATCGGGGGCGATTGAAGCTTTCTTT. This sequence encodes CASSLSGAIEAFF. The V call is TRBV6-5, the J call TRBJ1-1; possible D gene TRBD1, 6 bases. This CDR3 is built from 13 residues. V dropped 4 bases and J dropped 7 bases, with 13 bases sitting between them. The germline gives CDR1 MNHEY, CDR2 SVGAGI.

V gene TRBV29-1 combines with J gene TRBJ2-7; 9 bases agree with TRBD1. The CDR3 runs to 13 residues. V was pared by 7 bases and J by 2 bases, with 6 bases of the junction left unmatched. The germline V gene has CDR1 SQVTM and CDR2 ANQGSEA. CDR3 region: CSAKGQGTYEQYF. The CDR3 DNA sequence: TGCAGCGCCAAGGGACAGGGAACCTACGAGCAGTACTTC.

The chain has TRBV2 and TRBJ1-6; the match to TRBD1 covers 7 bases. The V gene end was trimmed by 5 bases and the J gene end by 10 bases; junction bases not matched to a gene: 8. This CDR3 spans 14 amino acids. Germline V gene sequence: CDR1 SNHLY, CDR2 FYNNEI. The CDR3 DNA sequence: TGTGCCAGCAGTACGACAGGGACCAGGTCACCCCTCCACTTT. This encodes CASSTTGTRSPLHF.

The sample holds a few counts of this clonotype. The CDR3 region has the DNA TGTGCCAGCAGTTTATCGGGGGCTCAGGCTGAAGCTTTCTTT. Translating gives CASSLSGAQAEAFF. The V gene is TRBV2, the J gene TRBJ1-1; weak D call: TRBD1 (6 bases). Germline CDR1 is SNHLY and CDR2 is FYNNEI. Between the trimmed V and J ends, which lost 5 bases and 6 bases, there was a span of 16 bases. The CDR3 is made up of 14 amino acids.